This TCR beta chain stems from a study of T cell changes during pregnancy in multiple sclerosis. Produced via immunoSEQ multiplex PCR; TCRdb's table is partial and in-frame only. This table has more than 90,000 clones, roughly nine tenths appearing once. The CDR3 is made up of 16 amino acids. Germline V gene lookup returns CDR1 SGHDT and CDR2 YYEEEE. The J segment lost 6 bases and the V segment lost 1 base, leaving 8 bases of the junction unmatched. This specimen was peripheral blood, taken in the third trimester of pregnancy. The chain is built from TRBV5-6 and TRBJ2-2; 8 nucleotides line up with TRBD1. The sequence came from a female donor with multiple sclerosis, enrolled in a pregnancy study. CDR3 coding DNA: TGTGCCAGCAGCTTGTCAAGACAGGGGATGGCCGGGGAGCTGTTTTTT. Its protein is CASSLSRQGMAGELFF.